This T cell receptor beta chain was observed in a study of blood T cell repertoires in COVID-19. The CDR3 consists of 12 residues. Between the trimmed V and J ends, which lost 9 bases and 4 bases, there was a span of 12 bases. Germline-derived CDR1 and CDR2 are ENHRY and SYGVKD. Profiled with immunoSEQ multiplex PCR; TCRdb holds only in-frame clones, not every one. This table has a few hundred thousand clones, around 86% appearing once. Source material: peripheral blood. The receptor was derived from a woman in her forties or fifties with COVID-19, enrolled during active disease. V usage is TRBV10-3 and J usage is TRBJ1-2; D uncertain. CDR3 nucleotide sequence: TGTGCCATAGCCTCGGGAAGCTATGGCTACACCTTC. This gives the protein CAIASGSYGYTF.